This T cell receptor beta chain is from a study of technical replicates of blood from several donors. Germline assignment: CDR1 SGHNT and CDR2 YYREEE (reference sequence). The CDR3 covers 13 residues. V lost 1 base and J 4 bases, leaving 8 bases between the germline ends. The method was immunoSEQ multiplex PCR; TCRdb's version includes in-frame clones alone and lacks a portion of them. The sample yields about 49,000 clones, 80% to 95% seen once. The origin of this receptor is a human donor in good health. Some clones in this sample may be carry-over from other donors' samples. Sequencing used PBMCs. The chain has TRBV5-4 and TRBJ2-5, with a possible D match to TRBD2 (5 bases). The CDR3 coding sequence is TGTGCCAGCAGCTTGCCTAGCAGAGAGACCCAGTACTTC. Protein product: CASSLPSRETQYF.